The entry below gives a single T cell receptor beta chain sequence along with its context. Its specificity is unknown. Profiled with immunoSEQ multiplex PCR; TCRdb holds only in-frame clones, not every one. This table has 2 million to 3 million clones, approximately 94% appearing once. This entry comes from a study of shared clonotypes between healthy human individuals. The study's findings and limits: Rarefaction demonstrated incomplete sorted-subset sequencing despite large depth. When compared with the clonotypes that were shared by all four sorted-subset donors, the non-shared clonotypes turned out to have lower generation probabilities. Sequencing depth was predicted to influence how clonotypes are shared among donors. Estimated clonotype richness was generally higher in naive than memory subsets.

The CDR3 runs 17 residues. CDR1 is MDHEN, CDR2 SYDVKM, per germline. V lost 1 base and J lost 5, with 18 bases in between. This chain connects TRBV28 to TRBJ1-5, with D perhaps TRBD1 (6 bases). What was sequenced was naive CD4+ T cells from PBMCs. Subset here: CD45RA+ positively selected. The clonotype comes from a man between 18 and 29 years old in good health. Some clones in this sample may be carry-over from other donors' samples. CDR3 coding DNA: TGTGCCAGCAGTTTATTACTATACAGGGAGGCGGATCAGCCCCAGCATTTT. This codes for CASSLLLYREADQPQHF.